This passage covers 4 T cell receptor beta chains from one sample sequenced in a study of CD8+CD57+ T cells in acquired aplastic anemia. Flow cytometry had shown expanded CD8+CD57+ cells in the patients chosen for sequencing. TCR beta VDJ and CDR3 profiling used genomic DNA as template. TCRdb redid the calling of the reads with MiXCR, one entry per CDR3 protein. The table records 200,000 to 250,000 distinct CDR3 sequences, about 62% of them present only once. Sequences were obtained from sorted CD4+, CD8+, or CD8+CD57+ T cells (not recorded which) from PBMCs. These receptors were collected from a human donor with aplastic anemia.

The V gene is TRBV29-1, the J gene TRBJ2-5; D is ambiguous. Germline V gene data show CDR1 as SQVTM and CDR2 as ANQGSEA. This CDR3 contains 13 residues. Between the trimmed V and J ends, which lost 1 base and 5 bases, there was a span of 11 bases. Here the CDR3 DNA reads TGCAGCGTTGAAGGTGGGGATTCTGAGACCCAGTACTTC. Its translation is CSVEGGDSETQYF.

The CDR3 coding sequence is TGTGCCAGCAGCCAATTAGGGGCGGGGTTCAATGAGCAGTTCTTC. This sequence encodes CASSQLGAGFNEQFF. The rearrangement links TRBV9 to TRBJ2-1, with D perhaps TRBD2 (6 bases). The length of the CDR3 is 15 residues. Germline lookup yields CDR1 SGDLS and CDR2 YYNGEE. The V end was cut by 4 bases, the J end by 6 bases, with 17 bases between.

This clonotype has only a few counts. This chain links TRBV20-1 with TRBJ2-1; perhaps TRBD2 as D (5 bases). Trimming pared 0 bases from V and 3 bases from J, leaving 9 bases between. Per the germline V gene, CDR1 is DFQATT and CDR2 is SNEGSKA (reference sequence). This CDR3 has 14 amino acids. The CDR3 nucleotides are TGCAGTGCTAGAGATCGGGGTAGCTACAATGAGCAGTTCTTC. This translates into CSARDRGSYNEQFF.

The chain has TRBV12-3 or TRBV12-4 and TRBJ2-7, with 7 bases identical to TRBD1. This CDR3 is built from 14 residues. With V trimmed by 3 bases and J by 3 bases, 5 bases remained unmatched. The CDR3 here is CASSFRHRGYEQYF. DNA for the CDR3: TGTGCCAGCAGTTTTAGGCACAGGGGCTACGAGCAGTACTTC.